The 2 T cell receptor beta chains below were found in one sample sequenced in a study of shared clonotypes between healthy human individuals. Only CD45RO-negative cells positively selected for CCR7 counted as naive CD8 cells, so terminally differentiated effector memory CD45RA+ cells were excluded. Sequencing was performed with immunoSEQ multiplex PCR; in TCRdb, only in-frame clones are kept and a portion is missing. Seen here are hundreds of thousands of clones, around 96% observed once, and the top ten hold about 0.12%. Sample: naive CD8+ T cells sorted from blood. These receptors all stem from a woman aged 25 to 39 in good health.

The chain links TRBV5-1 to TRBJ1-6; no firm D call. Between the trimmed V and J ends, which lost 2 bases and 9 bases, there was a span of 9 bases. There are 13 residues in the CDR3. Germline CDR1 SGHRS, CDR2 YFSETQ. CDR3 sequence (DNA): TGCGCCAGCAGCTTTACCGATGGTTCACCCCTCCACTTT. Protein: CASSFTDGSPLHF. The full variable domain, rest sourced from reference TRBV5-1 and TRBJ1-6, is KAGVTQTPRYLIKTRGQQVTLSCSPISGHRSVSWYQQTPGQGLQFLFEYFSETQRNKGNFPGRFSGRQFSNSRSEMNVSTLELGDSALYLCASSFTDGSPLHFGNGTRLTVT.

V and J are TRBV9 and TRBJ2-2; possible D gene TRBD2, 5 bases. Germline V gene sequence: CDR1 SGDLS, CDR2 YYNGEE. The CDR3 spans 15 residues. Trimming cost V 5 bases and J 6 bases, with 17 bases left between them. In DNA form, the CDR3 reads TGTGCCAGCAGAGAGGGAGCGGTTATTTCCGGGGAGCTGTTTTTT. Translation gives CASREGAVISGELFF.